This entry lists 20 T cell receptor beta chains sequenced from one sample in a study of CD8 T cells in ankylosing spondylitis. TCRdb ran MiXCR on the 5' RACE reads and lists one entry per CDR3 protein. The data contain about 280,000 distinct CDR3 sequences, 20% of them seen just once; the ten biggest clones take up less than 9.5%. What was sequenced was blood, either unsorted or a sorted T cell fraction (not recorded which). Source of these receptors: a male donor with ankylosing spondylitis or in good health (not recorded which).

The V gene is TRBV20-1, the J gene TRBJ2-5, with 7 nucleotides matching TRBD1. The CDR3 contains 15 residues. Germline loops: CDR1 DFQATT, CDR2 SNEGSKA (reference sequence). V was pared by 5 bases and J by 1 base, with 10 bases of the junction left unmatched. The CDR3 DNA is TGCAGTGCTGAAACCGGGACAGCAGTCCAAGAGACCCAGTACTTC. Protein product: CSAETGTAVQETQYF.

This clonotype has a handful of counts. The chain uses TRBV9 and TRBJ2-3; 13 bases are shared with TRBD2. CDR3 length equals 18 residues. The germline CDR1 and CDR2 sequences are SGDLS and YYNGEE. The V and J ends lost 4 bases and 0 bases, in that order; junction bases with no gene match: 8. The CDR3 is CASSTQTSGGTSTDTQYF. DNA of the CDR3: TGTGCCAGCAGCACACAGACTAGCGGGGGGACTAGCACAGATACGCAGTATTTT. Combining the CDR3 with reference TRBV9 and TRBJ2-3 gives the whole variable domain DSGVTQTPKHLITATGQRVTLRCSPRSGDLSVYWYQQSLDQGLQFLIQYYNGEERAKGNILERFSAQQFPDLHSELNLSSLELGDSALYFCASSTQTSGGTSTDTQYFGPGTRLTVL.

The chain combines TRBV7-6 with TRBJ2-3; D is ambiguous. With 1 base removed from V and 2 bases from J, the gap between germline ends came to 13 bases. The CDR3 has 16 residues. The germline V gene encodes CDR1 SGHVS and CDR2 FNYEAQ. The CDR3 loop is CASSLGPGTNTDTQYF. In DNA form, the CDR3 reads TGTGCCAGCAGCTTAGGACCCGGAACTAACACAGATACGCAGTATTTT. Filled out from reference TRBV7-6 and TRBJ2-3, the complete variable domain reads GAGVSQSPRYKVTKRGQDVALRCDPISGHVSLYWYRQALGQGPEFLTYFNYEAQQDKSGLPNDRFSAERPEGSISTLTIQRTEQRDSAMYRCASSLGPGTNTDTQYFGPGTRLTVL.

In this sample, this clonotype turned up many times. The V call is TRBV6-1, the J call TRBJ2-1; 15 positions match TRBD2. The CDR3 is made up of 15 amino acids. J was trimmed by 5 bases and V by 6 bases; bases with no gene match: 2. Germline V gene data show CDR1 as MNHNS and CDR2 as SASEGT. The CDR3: CASRGLAGGNNEQFF. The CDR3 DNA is TGTGCCAGCAGGGGACTAGCGGGGGGCAACAATGAGCAGTTCTTC.

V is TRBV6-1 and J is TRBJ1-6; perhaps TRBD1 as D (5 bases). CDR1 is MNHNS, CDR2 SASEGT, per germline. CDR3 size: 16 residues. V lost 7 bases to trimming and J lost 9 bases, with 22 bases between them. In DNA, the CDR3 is TGTGCCAGCAACCCAGACCTCGCGGGGGGGAGTTCACCCCTCCACTTT. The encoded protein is CASNPDLAGGSSPLHF.

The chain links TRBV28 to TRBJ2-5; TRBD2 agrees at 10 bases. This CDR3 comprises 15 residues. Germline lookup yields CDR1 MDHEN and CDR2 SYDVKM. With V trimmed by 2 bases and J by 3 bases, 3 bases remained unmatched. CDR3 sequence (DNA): TGTGCCAGCAGTTTAGGTAGCGGGGGGAAAGAGACCCAGTACTTC. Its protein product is CASSLGSGGKETQYF.

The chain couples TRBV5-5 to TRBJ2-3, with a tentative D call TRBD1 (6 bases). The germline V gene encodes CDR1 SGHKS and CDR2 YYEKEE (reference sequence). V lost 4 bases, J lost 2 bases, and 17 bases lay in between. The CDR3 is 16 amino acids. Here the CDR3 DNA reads TGTGCCAGCAGCCTAAGGGACAACCTTTCCACAGATACGCAGTATTTT. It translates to CASSLRDNLSTDTQYF.

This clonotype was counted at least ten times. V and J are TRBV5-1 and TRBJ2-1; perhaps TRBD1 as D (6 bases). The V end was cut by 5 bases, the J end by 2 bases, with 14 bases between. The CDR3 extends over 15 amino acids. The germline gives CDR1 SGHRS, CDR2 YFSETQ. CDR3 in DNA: TGCGCCAGCAGACAATCGGGACAAGCCTACAATGAGCAGTTCTTC. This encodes CASRQSGQAYNEQFF.

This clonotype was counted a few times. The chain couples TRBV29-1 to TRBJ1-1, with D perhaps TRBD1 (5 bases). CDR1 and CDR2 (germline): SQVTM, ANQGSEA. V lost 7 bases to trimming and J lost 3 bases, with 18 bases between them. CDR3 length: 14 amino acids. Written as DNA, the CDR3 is TGCAGCGCCTATGTGGGGGGGTTGGACACTGAAGCTTTCTTT. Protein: CSAYVGGLDTEAFF.

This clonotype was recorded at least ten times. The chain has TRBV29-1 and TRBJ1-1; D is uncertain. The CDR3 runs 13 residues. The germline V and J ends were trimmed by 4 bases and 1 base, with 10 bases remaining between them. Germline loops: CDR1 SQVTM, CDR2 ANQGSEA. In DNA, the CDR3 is TGCAGCGTTGGGGCCCGCCGGAACACTGAAGCTTTCTTT. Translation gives CSVGARRNTEAFF.

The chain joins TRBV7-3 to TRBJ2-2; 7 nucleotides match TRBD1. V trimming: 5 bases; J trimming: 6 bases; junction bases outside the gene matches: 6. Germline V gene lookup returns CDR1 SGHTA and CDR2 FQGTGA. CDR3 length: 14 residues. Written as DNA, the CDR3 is TGTGCCAGCAGCCTGGGACAGTCCCCCGGGGAGCTGTTTTTT. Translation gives CASSLGQSPGELFF.

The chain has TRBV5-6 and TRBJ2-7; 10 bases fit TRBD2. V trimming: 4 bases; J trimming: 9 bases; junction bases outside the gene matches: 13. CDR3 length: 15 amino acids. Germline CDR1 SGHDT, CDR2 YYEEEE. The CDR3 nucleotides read TGTGCCAGCAGCACGACTAGCGGGTCTTTCCTCGTGCAGTACGTC. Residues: CASSTTSGSFLVQYV.

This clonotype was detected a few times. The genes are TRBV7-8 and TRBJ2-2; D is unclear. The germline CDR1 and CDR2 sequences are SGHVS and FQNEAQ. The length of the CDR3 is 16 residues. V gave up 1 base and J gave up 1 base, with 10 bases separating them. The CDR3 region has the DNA TGTGCCAGCAGCTTAGGACGGCAGCTGAACACCGGGGAGCTGTTTTTT. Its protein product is CASSLGRQLNTGELFF.

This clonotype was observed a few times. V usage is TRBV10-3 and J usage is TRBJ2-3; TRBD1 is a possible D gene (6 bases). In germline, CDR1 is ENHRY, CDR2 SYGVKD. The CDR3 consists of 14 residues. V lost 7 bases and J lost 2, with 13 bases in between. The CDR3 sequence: CAIMEQGYTDTQYF. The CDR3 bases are TGTGCCATCATGGAGCAGGGGTACACAGATACGCAGTATTTT.

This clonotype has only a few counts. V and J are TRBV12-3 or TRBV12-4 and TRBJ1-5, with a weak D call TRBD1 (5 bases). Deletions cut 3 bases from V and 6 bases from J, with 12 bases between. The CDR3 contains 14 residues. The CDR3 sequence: CASSFGGEGQPQHF. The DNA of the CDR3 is TGTGCCAGCAGTTTCGGGGGAGAAGGTCAGCCCCAGCATTTT.

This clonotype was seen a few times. DNA for the CDR3: TGTGCCAGCAGGGGGTCAGTGGGTTTCACCGGGGAGCTGTTTTTT. Translation gives CASRGSVGFTGELFF. The rearrangement uses TRBV27 and TRBJ2-2; D not resolved. CDR3 length equals 15 residues. V gave up 6 bases and J gave up 4 bases, with 15 bases separating them. From germline, CDR1 is MNHEY and CDR2 SMNVEV (reference sequence).

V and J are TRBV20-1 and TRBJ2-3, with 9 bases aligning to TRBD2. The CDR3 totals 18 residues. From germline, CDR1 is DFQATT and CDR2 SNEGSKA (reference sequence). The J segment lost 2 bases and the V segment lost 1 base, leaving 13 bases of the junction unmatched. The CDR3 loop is CSARGGLAQGQFTDTQYF. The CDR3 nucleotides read TGCAGTGCTAGAGGCGGACTAGCGCAGGGTCAATTCACAGATACGCAGTATTTT.

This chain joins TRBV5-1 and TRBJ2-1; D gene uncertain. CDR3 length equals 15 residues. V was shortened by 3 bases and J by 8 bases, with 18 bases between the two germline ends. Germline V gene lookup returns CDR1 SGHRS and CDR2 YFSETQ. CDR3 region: CASSSALKPSDEQFF. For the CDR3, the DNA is TGCGCCAGCAGCTCGGCCCTGAAACCATCCGATGAGCAGTTCTTC.

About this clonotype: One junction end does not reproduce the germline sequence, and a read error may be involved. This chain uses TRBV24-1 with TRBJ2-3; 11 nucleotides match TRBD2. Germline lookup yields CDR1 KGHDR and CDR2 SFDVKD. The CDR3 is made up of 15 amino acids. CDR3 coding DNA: TGTACCACCACAAAGACTAGCGGGGACACAGATACGCAGTATTTT. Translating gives CTTTKTSGDTDTQYF.

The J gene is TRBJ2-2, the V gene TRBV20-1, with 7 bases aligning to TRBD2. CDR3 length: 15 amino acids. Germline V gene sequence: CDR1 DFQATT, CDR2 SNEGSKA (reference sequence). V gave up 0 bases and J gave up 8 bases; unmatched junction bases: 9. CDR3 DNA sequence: TGCAGTGCTAGAGAGACGGGGAGGGCCGGTGGGGAGCTGTTTTTT. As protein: CSARETGRAGGELFF.